A selection of T cell receptor beta chains follows, all from one sample in a study of blood T cell repertoires in COVID-19. Using immunoSEQ multiplex PCR, the repertoire was profiled, and TCRdb retains in-frame clones only, with some absent. This sample has 210,000 or so clones; under 90% occur once, and the top ten carry 4.8%. Input material: PBMCs or T cells enriched from blood (not recorded which). All receptors derive from a woman in her 50s who had been exposed to COVID-19. The CDR3 runs from the conserved cysteine through the conserved F or W. Fields, in order: V gene, J gene, D gene, clone size, CDR3 protein, CDR3 DNA. A D gene is named only where the DNA matches it firmly. Size is omitted from some rows. Given values are once, few, many or a class for expanded clones.

>TRBV18|TRBJ1-5|TRBD1|.
CASSPSGRGDQPQHF
TGTGCCAGCTCACCCAGTGGCAGGGGGGATCAGCCCCAGCATTTT
>TRBV3-1/TRBV3-2|TRBJ2-3|.|once
CASSGQPGGRVVGDTQYF
TGTGCCAGCAGCGGTCAACCGGGGGGCCGCGTCGTGGGGGATACGCAGTATTTT
>TRBV7-9|TRBJ2-6|.|.
CASSFGTQVAGANVLTF
TGTGCCAGCAGCTTCGGGACACAAGTGGCTGGGGCCAACGTCCTGACTTTC
>TRBV28|TRBJ2-5|.|.
CASSFASGETQYF
TGTGCCAGCAGTTTTGCCTCGGGAGAGACCCAGTACTTC
>TRBV7-3|TRBJ1-1|TRBD1|once
CASSLIDRGGEAFF
TGTGCCAGCAGCCTCATTGACAGGGGTGGTGAAGCTTTCTTT
>TRBV29-1|TRBJ1-5|TRBD1|once
CSVETGVGNQPQHF
TGCAGCGTTGAGACAGGGGTAGGCAATCAGCCCCAGCATTTT
>TRBV10-2|TRBJ2-7|TRBD1|once
CASTDRGQGPYEQYF
TGCGCCAGCACTGATCGGGGACAGGGGCCCTACGAGCAGTACTTC
>TRBV14|TRBJ1-6|.|few
CASSPQGIVDNSPLHF
TGTGCCAGCAGCCCCCAGGGTATTGTGGATAATTCACCCCTCCACTTT
>TRBV9|TRBJ2-3|TRBD1|.
CASRRTGGTDTQYF
TGTGCCAGCCGCAGGACAGGGGGCACAGATACGCAGTATTTT
>TRBV2|TRBJ2-1|TRBD2|.
CASIVERGNEQFF
TGTGCCAGCATAGTGGAGCGGGGTAATGAGCAGTTCTTC
>TRBV10-3|TRBJ1-4|TRBD1|.
CAISESNRGVEKLFF
TGTGCCATCAGTGAGTCGAACAGGGGAGTCGAAAAACTGTTTTTT
>TRBV20-1|TRBJ1-3|.|few
CSASWRTREGGNTIYF
TGCAGTGCTAGTTGGCGGACCAGGGAGGGAGGAAACACCATATATTTT
>TRBV6-5|TRBJ1-1|.|.
CACMGRGGTEAFF
TGTGCCTGTATGGGGCGCGGGGGCACTGAAGCTTTCTTT
>TRBV5-4|TRBJ2-1|.|.
CASSSLGRGNEQFF
TGTGCCAGCAGCTCCCTGGGAAGAGGGAATGAGCAGTTCTTC
>TRBV18|TRBJ1-3|.|.
CASSPSSGNTIYF
TGTGCCAGCTCACCCTCCTCTGGAAACACCATATATTTT
>TRBV12-3/TRBV12-4|TRBJ1-5|.|.
CASSFRNQPQHF
TGTGCCAGCAGTTTTCGGAATCAGCCCCAGCATTTT
>TRBV7-9|TRBJ1-4|TRBD1|.
CASSLPGGEKLFF
TGTGCCAGCAGCTTACCAGGGGGTGAAAAACTGTTTTTT
>TRBV3-1/TRBV3-2|TRBJ1-1|.|.
CASSQGGGTEAFF
TGTGCCAGCAGCCAAGGGGGGGGCACTGAAGCTTTCTTT
>TRBV19|TRBJ1-6|.|.
CASRIQGGAYNSPLHF
TGTGCCAGCAGAATTCAGGGTGGCGCGTATAATTCACCCCTCCACTTT
>TRBV5-6|TRBJ1-2|.|few
CASRDLEGLGYGYTF
TGTGCCAGCCGCGACCTGGAGGGACTTGGCTATGGCTACACCTTC